This T cell receptor (beta chain) was sequenced in a study of T cells in Graves' hyperthyroidism and ophthalmopathy. Notes on the study in general: Ophthalmopathy was predicted by the model a median of roughly 6.6 months ahead of onset. Expanded thyroid clonotypes (above 0.001) were mostly also found in blood.

Used for diagnoses were clinical symptoms, serum thyroxine and TRAb, thyroid ultrasound and orbital computed tomography. Ten or more counts support this clonotype. Its antigen is not identified. The CDR3 length is 14 residues. The ends were cut back, 4 bases at V and 0 bases at J, with 7 bases in the middle. Germline CDR1 SNHLY, CDR2 FYNNEI. Amplification yielded TCR beta CDR3 regions, with RNA transcripts as the source. The TCR CDR3 first-round RT-PCR relied on the HTBI primer set. TCRdb called the multiplex PCR reads again in MiXCR, with one record for every CDR3 protein. Of around 300,000 distinct CDR3 sequences in the sample, roughly an eighth were seen once.

The sequence was obtained from a woman between 40 and 55 years old with Graves' hyperthyroidism. The sequenced sample was blood. V gene TRBV2 combines with J gene TRBJ2-1, with D uncertain. CDR3 coding DNA: TGTGCCAGCAGTGCGAGGTTCTCCTACAATGAGCAGTTCTTC. Translated: CASSARFSYNEQFF.